One sample yielded the 21 T cell receptor beta chains listed below, sequenced in a study of cytomegalovirus exposure and HLA in healthy donors. The PCR contained 60 Vbeta and 13 Jbeta primers. TCRdb's copy holds only in-frame clones and misses some; the assay was immunoSEQ multiplex PCR. The sample has approximately 150,000 clones, about four fifths seen once. The sequenced material came from PBMCs. These receptors were taken from a man aged 45-60 years in good health and CMV-seropositive.

V usage is TRBV5-1 and J usage is TRBJ2-1, with 8 bases aligning to TRBD2. The V segment lost 4 bases and the J segment 8 bases; nucleotides outside the gene matches: 11. Germline V gene data show CDR1 as SGHRS and CDR2 as YFSETQ. This CDR3 is 15 amino acids long. The CDR3 region has the DNA TGCGCCAGCAGCGCACTAGCGGCGTCCCTCGATGAGCAGTTCTTC. Translation gives CASSALAASLDEQFF.

The chain recombines TRBV9 with TRBJ1-1; D unclear. V dropped 3 bases and J dropped 5 bases, with 14 bases sitting between them. The CDR3 consists of 14 residues. The germline V gene has CDR1 SGDLS and CDR2 YYNGEE. In DNA form, the CDR3 reads TGTGCCAGCAGCGCCGGTCGTGGGAGGACTGAAGCTTTCTTT. As protein: CASSAGRGRTEAFF.

This rearrangement joins TRBV5-1 to TRBJ1-1; no reliable D call. The CDR3 runs 13 residues. CDR1 is SGHRS and CDR2 is YFSETQ in the germline V gene. V dropped 5 bases and J dropped 0 bases, with 8 bases sitting between them. The CDR3 DNA follows: TGCGCCAGCAGGGGCATTATGAACACTGAAGCTTTCTTT. It codes for CASRGIMNTEAFF.

The chain recombines TRBV28 with TRBJ1-5, with TRBD1 matching over 9 bases. The germline gives CDR1 MDHEN, CDR2 SYDVKM. Unmatched junction bases numbered 12, after V lost 4 bases and J lost 5 bases. CDR3 length equals 17 residues. The CDR3 region is CASSSLTDRGFYQPQHF. DNA for the CDR3: TGTGCCAGCAGTTCCCTCACCGACAGGGGGTTTTATCAGCCCCAGCATTTT. Based on the CDR3 plus reference TRBV28 and TRBJ1-5, the full variable domain is DVKVTQSSRYLVKRTGEKVFLECVQDMDHENMFWYRQDPGLGLRLIYFSYDVKMKEKGDIPEGYSVSREKKERFSLILESASTNQTSMYLCASSSLTDRGFYQPQHFGDGTRLSIL.

This rearrangement joins TRBV6-5 to TRBJ1-4; D gene ambiguous. The V end lost 4 bases, the J end lost 11 bases, and 14 bases lay between the germline ends. The V gene's germline CDR1 is MNHEY and CDR2 SVGAGI. CDR3 size: 13 residues. The CDR3 sequence is CASSSKPFEKLFF. CDR3 bases: TGTGCCAGCAGTTCGAAACCATTTGAGAAACTGTTTTTT.

CDR3 coding DNA: TGTGCCAGCAGTCGAGGGTGGCTGACAGGGGCCGAGCAGTACTTC. This translates into CASSRGWLTGAEQYF. J is TRBJ2-7 and V is TRBV27; 8 positions agree with TRBD1. Germline V gives CDR1 MNHEY, CDR2 SMNVEV (reference sequence). This CDR3 has 15 amino acids. V dropped 5 bases and J dropped 6; count of bases not matched to a gene: 12.

In this sample, this clone turned up once. The chain carries TRBV21-1 and TRBJ1-5; the table's D gene call, TRBD1, was not cross checked with the DNA. TRBV21-1 is a known pseudogene. The CDR3 covers 19 residues. CDR3 DNA: TGTGCCAGCAGCGTCCATCGCCCCAGACAGGGCGGTATAGAGCAGCCCCAGCATTTT. Residues: CASSVHRPRQGGIEQPQHF.

This clone was seen a single time. The rearrangement uses TRBV11-2 and TRBJ1-3, with unresolved D. CDR1 is SGHAT, CDR2 FQNNGV, per germline. The CDR3 totals 14 residues. V lost 5 bases and J lost 0, with 8 bases in between. CDR3 sequence (DNA): TGTGCCAGCAGCCTCAGCGGCTCTGGAAACACCATATATTTT. It is translated as CASSLSGSGNTIYF.

The chain uses TRBV5-4 and TRBJ2-7; 8 bases align to TRBD2. CDR1 is SGHNT, CDR2 YYREEE, per germline (reference sequence). The CDR3 length is 16 residues. V lost 0 bases and J lost 0; bases outside the gene matches: 5. The DNA for the CDR3 is TGTGCCAGCAGCTTGGATACTAGCGGTAGCTCCTACGAGCAGTACTTC. Translation gives CASSLDTSGSSYEQYF. The full variable domain, with the rest looked up from reference TRBV5-4 and TRBJ2-7, is ETGVTQSPTHLIKTRGQQVTLRCSSQSGHNTVSWYQQALGQGPQFIFQYYREEENGRGNFPPRFSGLQFPNYSSELNVNALELDDSALYLCASSLDTSGSSYEQYFGPGTRLTVT.

The J gene is TRBJ2-7, the V gene TRBV5-1; the D is unclear. V lost 2 bases and J 5 bases, leaving 14 bases between the germline ends. Germline CDR1 and CDR2: SGHRS and YFSETQ. The CDR3 is made up of 14 amino acids. CDR3 nucleotides: TGCGCCAGCAGCTTAATTGCTAGAACCCACGAGCAGTACTTC. Translating gives CASSLIARTHEQYF.

The J gene is TRBJ2-5, the V gene TRBV27, with 9 positions matching TRBD2. This CDR3 contains 17 residues. With V trimmed by 0 bases and J by 5 bases, 10 bases remained unmatched. CDR1 and CDR2 from the germline V gene are MNHEY and SMNVEV (reference sequence). This CDR3 reads CASSLSLSGSVKETQYF. For the CDR3, the DNA is TGTGCCAGCAGTTTATCCCTTAGCGGGAGCGTAAAGGAGACCCAGTACTTC.

This clone was counted only a few times. This rearrangement joins TRBV5-4 to TRBJ2-7; D is uncertain. The CDR3 runs to 14 residues. Germline V gene data show CDR1 as SGHNT and CDR2 as YYREEE (reference sequence). Deletions cut 0 bases from V and 5 bases from J, with 12 bases between. CDR3 bases: TGTGCCAGCAGCTTGGATCCTTCTGGAGACGAGCAGTACTTC. It yields the protein CASSLDPSGDEQYF.

The chain has TRBV5-8 and TRBJ1-2; D is undetermined. Germline CDR1 is SGHTS and CDR2 is YDEGEE. The CDR3 sequence is 13 residues long. With 0 bases removed from V and 4 bases from J, the gap between germline ends came to 7 bases. CDR3 sequence reads: CASSLGRTYGYTF. The CDR3 nucleotides are TGTGCCAGCAGCTTGGGGAGGACCTATGGCTACACCTTC.

The chain carries TRBV6-5 and TRBJ1-6; TRBD1 is a possible D gene (6 bases). With 6 bases removed from V and 4 bases from J, the gap between germline ends came to 13 bases. Germline CDR1 MNHEY, CDR2 SVGAGI. CDR3 size: 15 residues. DNA of the CDR3: TGTGCCAGCAGAGAATCCGGGACATATAATTCACCCCTCCACTTT. It translates to CASRESGTYNSPLHF.

This clone appeared a single time. The rearrangement uses TRBV2 and TRBJ2-5; the match to TRBD1 covers 7 bases. Near its end, the DNA agrees better with TRBJ2-7, so the J call may be wrong. CDR3 length equals 12 residues. Per the germline V gene, CDR1 is SNHLY and CDR2 is FYNNEI. The CDR3 DNA is TGTGCCAGCAGGAACAGGGGTTACGAGCAGTACTTC. Translated: CASRNRGYEQYF.

The V gene is TRBV5-1, the J gene TRBJ2-1; D is unresolved. The CDR3 loop spans 14 amino acids. Trimming took 0 bases from V and 5 from J, leaving 9 bases between them. Looked up from germline, CDR1 is SGHRS and CDR2 is YFSETQ. The CDR3 bases are TGCGCCAGCAGCTTGGGGCTCCCAAACAATGAGCAGTTCTTC. This translates into CASSLGLPNNEQFF. Full variable domain (missing parts from reference TRBV5-1 and TRBJ2-1): KAGVTQTPRYLIKTRGQQVTLSCSPISGHRSVSWYQQTPGQGLQFLFEYFSETQRNKGNFPGRFSGRQFSNSRSEMNVSTLELGDSALYLCASSLGLPNNEQFFGPGTRLTVL.

The rearrangement links TRBV30 to TRBJ1-5; D possibly corresponds to TRBD1 (5 bases). The CDR3 has 16 amino acids. Germline V CDR1 and CDR2: GTSNPN, SVGIG (reference sequence). The V end lost 0 bases, the J end lost 3 bases, and 15 bases lay between the germline ends. The CDR3 here is CAWSVGRGGYNQPQHF. CDR3 nucleotide sequence: TGTGCCTGGAGTGTTGGCCGGGGGGGGTACAATCAGCCCCAGCATTTT.

The chain couples TRBV30 to TRBJ2-7; 12 bases match TRBD2. The V segment lost 4 bases and the J segment 7 bases; nucleotides outside the gene matches: 8. The CDR3 loop spans 14 amino acids. Germline V lookup: CDR1 GTSNPN, CDR2 SVGIG (reference sequence). CDR3 nucleotides: TGTGCCTGGAACACGGGACTAGCGGGTGGAGAGCAGTACTTC. This translates into CAWNTGLAGGEQYF.

In regard to this clone: Mismatch with germline at one junction end may stem from a read error. CDR3 region: CSSSLGSPTDTQYF. The CDR3 nucleotides are TGTTCCAGCAGCTTAGGTTCTCCCACAGATACGCAGTATTTT. The chain joins TRBV7-9 to TRBJ2-3; D remains unclear. Per germline, CDR1 SEHNR and CDR2 FQNEAQ (reference sequence). The CDR3 has 14 amino acids.

The chain recombines TRBV19 with TRBJ1-5, with a possible D match to TRBD1 (5 bases). The CDR3 consists of 15 residues. Germline lookup yields CDR1 LNHDA and CDR2 SQIVND (reference sequence). Trimming pared 5 bases from V and 7 bases from J, leaving 18 bases between. The CDR3 here is CASSGQGGLAQPQHF. The CDR3 DNA follows: TGTGCCAGTAGTGGGCAGGGAGGCTTGGCCCAGCCCCAGCATTTT.

The J gene is TRBJ2-3, the V gene TRBV5-4, with 12 bases identical to TRBD2. From germline, CDR1 is SGHNT and CDR2 YYREEE (reference sequence). The CDR3 is made up of 15 amino acids. The trim removed 3 bases at V and 6 bases at J, leaving 5 bases unmatched. CDR3 residues: CASSYGLAGSDTQYF. For the CDR3, the DNA is TGTGCCAGCAGCTACGGACTAGCGGGGTCGGATACGCAGTATTTT.